This T cell receptor beta chain comes out of a study of cytotoxic CD8 clonotypes in ibrutinib-treated CLL. Findings of the study overall: On treatment, the uncommon public clonotypes contracted or remained stable. Clonality climbed at ibrutinib response, then dropped toward baseline at progression.

The CDR3 has 13 residues. Germline V gives CDR1 MNHNY, CDR2 SVGAGI (reference sequence). V dropped 10 bases and J dropped 7 bases, with 17 bases sitting between them. As concerns this clone: Its antigen is undetermined.

Clones were sequenced by immunoSEQ multiplex PCR, and TCRdb holds only the in-frame ones, with some missing. The sample has about 50,000 clones; 45% to 60% are singletons. The sample in question was PBMCs, obtained after 24 months of ibrutinib treatment. The V call is TRBV6-6, the J call TRBJ2-1, with D hard to call. This clonotype originated in a human donor with chronic lymphocytic leukemia. The CDR3 sequence: CATTRATKNEQFF. The CDR3 nucleotides read TGTGCCACCACCAGAGCGACCAAGAATGAGCAGTTCTTC.